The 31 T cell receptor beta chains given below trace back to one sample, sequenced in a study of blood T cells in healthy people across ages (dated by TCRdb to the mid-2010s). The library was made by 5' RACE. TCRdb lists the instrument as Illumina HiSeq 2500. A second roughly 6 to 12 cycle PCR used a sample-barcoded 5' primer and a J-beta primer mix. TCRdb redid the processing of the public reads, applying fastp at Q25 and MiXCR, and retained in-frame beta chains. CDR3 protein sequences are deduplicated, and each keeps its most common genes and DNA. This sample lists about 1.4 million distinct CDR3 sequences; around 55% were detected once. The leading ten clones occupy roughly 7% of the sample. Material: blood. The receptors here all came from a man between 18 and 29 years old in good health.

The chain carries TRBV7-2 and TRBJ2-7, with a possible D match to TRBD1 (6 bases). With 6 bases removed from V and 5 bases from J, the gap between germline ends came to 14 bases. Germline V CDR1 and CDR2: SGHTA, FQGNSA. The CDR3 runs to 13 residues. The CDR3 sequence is CASSHGTNDEQYF. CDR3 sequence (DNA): TGTGCCAGCAGTCACGGGACAAACGACGAGCAGTACTTC.

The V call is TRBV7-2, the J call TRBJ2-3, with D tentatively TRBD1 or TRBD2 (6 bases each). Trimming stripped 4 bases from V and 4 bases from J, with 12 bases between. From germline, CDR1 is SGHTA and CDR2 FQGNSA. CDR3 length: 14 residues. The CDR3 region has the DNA TGTGCCAGCAGCTCATCGGGGGCACCAGATACGCAGTATTTT. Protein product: CASSSSGAPDTQYF.

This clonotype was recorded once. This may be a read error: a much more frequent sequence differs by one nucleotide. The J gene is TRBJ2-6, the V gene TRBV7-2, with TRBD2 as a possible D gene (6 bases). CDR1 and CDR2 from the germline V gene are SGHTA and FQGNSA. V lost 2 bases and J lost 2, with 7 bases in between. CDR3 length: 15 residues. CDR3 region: CASSLPGAGANVLTF. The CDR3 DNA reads TGTGCCAGCAGCTTACCGGGAGCTGGGGCCAACGTCCTGACTTTC.

The CDR3 DNA is TGTGCCTGGAGCCATGGGGCCAACGTCCTGACTTTC. Protein product: CAWSHGANVLTF. The rearrangement joins TRBV30 to TRBJ2-6; D remains ambiguous. The CDR3 runs 12 residues. CDR1 and CDR2 (germline): GTSNPN, SVGIG (reference sequence). The V end lost 3 bases, the J end lost 3 bases, and 3 bases lay between the germline ends.

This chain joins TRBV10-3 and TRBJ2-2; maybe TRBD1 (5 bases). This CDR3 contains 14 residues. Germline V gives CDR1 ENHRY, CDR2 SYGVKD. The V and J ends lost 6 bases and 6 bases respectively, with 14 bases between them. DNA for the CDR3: TGTGCCATCAGCCAAATCCAGGGTTCCGGGGAGCTGTTTTTT. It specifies CAISQIQGSGELFF.

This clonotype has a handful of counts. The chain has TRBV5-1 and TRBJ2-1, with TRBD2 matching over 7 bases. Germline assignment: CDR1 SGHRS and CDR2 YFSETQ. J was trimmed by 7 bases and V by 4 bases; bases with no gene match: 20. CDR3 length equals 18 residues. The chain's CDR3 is CASSIPPGLNSGGNEQFF. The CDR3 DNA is TGCGCCAGCAGCATTCCACCGGGACTAAACTCTGGCGGGAATGAGCAGTTCTTC.

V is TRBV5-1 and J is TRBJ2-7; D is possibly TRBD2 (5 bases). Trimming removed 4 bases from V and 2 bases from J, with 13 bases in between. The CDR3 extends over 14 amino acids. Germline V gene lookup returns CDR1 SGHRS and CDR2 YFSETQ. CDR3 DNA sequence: TGCGCCAGCAGCCACGGGGTAGGAACCTACGAGCAGTACTTC. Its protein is CASSHGVGTYEQYF. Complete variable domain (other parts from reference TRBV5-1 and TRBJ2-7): KAGVTQTPRYLIKTRGQQVTLSCSPISGHRSVSWYQQTPGQGLQFLFEYFSETQRNKGNFPGRFSGRQFSNSRSEMNVSTLELGDSALYLCASSHGVGTYEQYFGPGTRLTVT.

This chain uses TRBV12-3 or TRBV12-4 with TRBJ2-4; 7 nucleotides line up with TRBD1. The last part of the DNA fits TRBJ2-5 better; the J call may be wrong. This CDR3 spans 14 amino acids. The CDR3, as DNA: TGTGCCAGCAGTTTCGGACAGGACTTCGAGACCCAGTACTTC. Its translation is CASSFGQDFETQYF.

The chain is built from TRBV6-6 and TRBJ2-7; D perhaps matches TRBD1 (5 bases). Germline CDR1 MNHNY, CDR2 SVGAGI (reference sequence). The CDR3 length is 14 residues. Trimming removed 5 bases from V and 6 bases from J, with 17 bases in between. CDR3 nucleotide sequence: TGTGCCAGCAGTCCACAGGTATTGATGAGCGAGCAGTACTTC. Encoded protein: CASSPQVLMSEQYF.

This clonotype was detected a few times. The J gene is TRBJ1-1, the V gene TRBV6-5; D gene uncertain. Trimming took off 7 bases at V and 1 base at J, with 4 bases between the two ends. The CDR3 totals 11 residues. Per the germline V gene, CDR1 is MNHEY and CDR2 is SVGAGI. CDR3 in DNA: TGTGCCAGCAAGGGGAACACTGAAGCTTTCTTT. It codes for CASKGNTEAFF.

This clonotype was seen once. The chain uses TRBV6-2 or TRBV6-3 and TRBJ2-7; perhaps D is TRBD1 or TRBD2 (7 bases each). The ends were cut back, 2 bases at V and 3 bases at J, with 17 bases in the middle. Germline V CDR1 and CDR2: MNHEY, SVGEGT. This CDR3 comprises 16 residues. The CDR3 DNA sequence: TGTGCCAGCAGTTACAGGGAGGGGGCTTATCTCTACGAGCAGTACTTC. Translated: CASSYREGAYLYEQYF.

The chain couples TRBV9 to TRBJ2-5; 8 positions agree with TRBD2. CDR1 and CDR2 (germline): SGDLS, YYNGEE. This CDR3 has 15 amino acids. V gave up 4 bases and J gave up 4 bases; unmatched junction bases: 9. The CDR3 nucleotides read TGTGCCAGCAGCCCATCGGGGGGGACGGCAGAGACCCAGTACTTC. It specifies CASSPSGGTAETQYF. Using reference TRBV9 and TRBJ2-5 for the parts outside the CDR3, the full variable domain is DSGVTQTPKHLITATGQRVTLRCSPRSGDLSVYWYQQSLDQGLQFLIQYYNGEERAKGNILERFSAQQFPDLHSELNLSSLELGDSALYFCASSPSGGTAETQYFGPGTRLLVL.

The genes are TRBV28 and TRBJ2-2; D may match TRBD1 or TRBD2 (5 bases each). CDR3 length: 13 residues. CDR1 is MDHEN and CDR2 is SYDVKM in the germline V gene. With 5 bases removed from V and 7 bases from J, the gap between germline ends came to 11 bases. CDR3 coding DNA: TGTGCCAGCAGTGGGGACCAAGGCGGGGAGCTGTTTTTT. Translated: CASSGDQGGELFF. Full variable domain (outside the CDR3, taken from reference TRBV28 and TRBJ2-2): DVKVTQSSRYLVKRTGEKVFLECVQDMDHENMFWYRQDPGLGLRLIYFSYDVKMKEKGDIPEGYSVSREKKERFSLILESASTNQTSMYLCASSGDQGGELFFGEGSRLTVL.

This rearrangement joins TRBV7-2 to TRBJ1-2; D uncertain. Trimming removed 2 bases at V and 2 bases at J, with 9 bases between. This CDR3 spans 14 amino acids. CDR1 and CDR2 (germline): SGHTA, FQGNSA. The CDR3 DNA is TGTGCCAGCAGCTTATCGAGCAGAAACTATGGCTACACCTTC. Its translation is CASSLSSRNYGYTF. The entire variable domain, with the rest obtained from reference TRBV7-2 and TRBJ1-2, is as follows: GAGVSQSPSNKVTEKGKDVELRCDPISGHTALYWYRQSLGQGLEFLIYFQGNSAPDKSGLPSDRFSAERTGGSVSTLTIQRTQQEDSAVYLCASSLSSRNYGYTFGSGTRLTVV.

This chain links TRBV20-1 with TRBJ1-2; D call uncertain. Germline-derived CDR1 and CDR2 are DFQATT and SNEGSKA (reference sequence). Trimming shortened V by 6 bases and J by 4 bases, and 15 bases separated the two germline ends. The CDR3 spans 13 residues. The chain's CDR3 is CSAITDTSYGYTF. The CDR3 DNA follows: TGCAGTGCCATAACAGACACTTCCTATGGCTACACCTTC.

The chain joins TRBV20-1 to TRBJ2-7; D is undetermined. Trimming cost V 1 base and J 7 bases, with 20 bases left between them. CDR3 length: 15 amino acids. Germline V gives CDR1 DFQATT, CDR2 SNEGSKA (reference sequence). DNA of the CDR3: TGCAGTGCTAGAGCCACAGTTTCCTCAAGAGATGAGCAGTACTTC. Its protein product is CSARATVSSRDEQYF.

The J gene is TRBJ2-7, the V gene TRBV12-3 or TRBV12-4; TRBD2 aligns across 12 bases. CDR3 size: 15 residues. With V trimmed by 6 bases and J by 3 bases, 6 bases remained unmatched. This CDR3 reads CASRPATSGSYEQYF. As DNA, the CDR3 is TGTGCCAGCAGGCCTGCGACTAGCGGGAGCTACGAGCAGTACTTC.

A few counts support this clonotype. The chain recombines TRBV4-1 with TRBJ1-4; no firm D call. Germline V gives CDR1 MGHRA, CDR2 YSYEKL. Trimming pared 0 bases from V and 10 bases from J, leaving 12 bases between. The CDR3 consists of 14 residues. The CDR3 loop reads CASSQDGPNVKLFF. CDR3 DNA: TGCGCCAGCAGCCAAGACGGCCCGAACGTAAAACTGTTTTTT.

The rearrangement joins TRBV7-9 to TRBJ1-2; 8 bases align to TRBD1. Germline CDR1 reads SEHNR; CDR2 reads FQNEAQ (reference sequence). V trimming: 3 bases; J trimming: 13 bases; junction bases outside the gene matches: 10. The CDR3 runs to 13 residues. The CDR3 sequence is CASSFGGGRGLTF. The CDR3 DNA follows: TGTGCCAGCAGCTTCGGAGGTGGCAGGGGGCTCACCTTC.

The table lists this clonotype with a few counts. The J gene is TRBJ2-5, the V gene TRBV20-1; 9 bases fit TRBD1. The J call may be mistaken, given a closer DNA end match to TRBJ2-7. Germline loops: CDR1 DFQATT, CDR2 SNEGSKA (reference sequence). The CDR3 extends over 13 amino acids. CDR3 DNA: TGCAGTGCAGGGGGGGACAGGGAAGCCGAGCAGTACTTC. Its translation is CSAGGDREAEQYF.

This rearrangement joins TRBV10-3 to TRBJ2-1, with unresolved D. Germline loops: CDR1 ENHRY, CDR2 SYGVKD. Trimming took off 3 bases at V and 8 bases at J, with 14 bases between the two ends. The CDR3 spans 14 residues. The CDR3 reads CAISDSSSDDEQFF. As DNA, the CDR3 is TGTGCCATCAGTGACTCTTCGAGCGATGATGAGCAGTTCTTC.

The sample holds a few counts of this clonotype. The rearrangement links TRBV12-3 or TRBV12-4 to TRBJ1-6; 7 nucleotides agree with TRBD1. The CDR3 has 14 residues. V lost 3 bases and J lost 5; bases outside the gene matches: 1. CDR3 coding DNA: TGTGCCAGCAGTTTCGACAGGGATAATTCACCCCTCCACTTT. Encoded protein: CASSFDRDNSPLHF.

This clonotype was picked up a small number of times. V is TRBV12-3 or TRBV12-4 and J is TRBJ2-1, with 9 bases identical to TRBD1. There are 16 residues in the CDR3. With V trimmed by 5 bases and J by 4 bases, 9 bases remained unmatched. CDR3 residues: CASSTPGQGFYNEQFF. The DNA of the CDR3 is TGTGCCAGCAGTACCCCGGGACAGGGTTTTTACAATGAGCAGTTCTTC.

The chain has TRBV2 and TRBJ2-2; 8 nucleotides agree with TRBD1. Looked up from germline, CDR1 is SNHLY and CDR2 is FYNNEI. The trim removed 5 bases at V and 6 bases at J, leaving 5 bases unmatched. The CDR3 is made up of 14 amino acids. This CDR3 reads CASSYRGIAGELFF. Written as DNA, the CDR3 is TGTGCCAGCAGTTACAGGGGGATCGCCGGGGAGCTGTTTTTT.

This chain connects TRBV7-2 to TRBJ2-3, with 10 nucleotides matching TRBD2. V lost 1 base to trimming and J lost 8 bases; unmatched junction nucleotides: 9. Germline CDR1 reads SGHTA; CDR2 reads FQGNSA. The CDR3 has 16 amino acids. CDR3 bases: TGTGCCAGCAGCTTAGGAGCGGGGGGGCGGTATAGTACGCAGTATTTT. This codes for CASSLGAGGRYSTQYF.

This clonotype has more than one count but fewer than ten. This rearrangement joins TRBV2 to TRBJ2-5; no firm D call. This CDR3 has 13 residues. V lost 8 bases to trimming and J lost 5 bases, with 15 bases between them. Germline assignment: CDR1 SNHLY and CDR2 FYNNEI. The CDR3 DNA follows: TGTGCCAGCGCTGGGATTATTGGGGAGACCCAGTACTTC. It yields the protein CASAGIIGETQYF.

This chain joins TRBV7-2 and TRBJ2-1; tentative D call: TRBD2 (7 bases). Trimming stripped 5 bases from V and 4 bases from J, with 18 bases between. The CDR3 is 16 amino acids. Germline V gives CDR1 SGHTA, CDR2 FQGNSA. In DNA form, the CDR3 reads TGTGCCAGCAGCGTACAGGGAGGGGTGGGTTACAATGAGCAGTTCTTC. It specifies CASSVQGGVGYNEQFF.

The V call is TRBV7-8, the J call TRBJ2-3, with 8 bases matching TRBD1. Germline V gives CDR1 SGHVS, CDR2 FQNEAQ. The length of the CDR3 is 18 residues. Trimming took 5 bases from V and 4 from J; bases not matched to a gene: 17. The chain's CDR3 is CASSPAEDREEEADTQYF. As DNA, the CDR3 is TGTGCCAGCAGCCCAGCTGAGGACAGGGAGGAAGAGGCAGATACGCAGTATTTT.

For the CDR3, the DNA is TGCAGTGCTACCCTTAGCGGGATGTACAATGAGCAGTTCTTC. Amino acid sequence: CSATLSGMYNEQFF. The rearrangement joins TRBV20-1 to TRBJ2-1, with 8 positions matching TRBD2. This CDR3 spans 14 amino acids. Germline CDR1 and CDR2: DFQATT and SNEGSKA (reference sequence). V was pared by 4 bases and J by 4 bases, with 6 bases of the junction left unmatched.

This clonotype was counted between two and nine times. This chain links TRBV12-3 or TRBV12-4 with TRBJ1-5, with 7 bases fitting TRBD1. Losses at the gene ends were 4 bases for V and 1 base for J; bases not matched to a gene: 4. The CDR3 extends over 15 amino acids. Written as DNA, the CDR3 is TGTGCCAGCAGTTACAGGGGCGGCAGCAATCAGCCCCAGCATTTT. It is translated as CASSYRGGSNQPQHF.

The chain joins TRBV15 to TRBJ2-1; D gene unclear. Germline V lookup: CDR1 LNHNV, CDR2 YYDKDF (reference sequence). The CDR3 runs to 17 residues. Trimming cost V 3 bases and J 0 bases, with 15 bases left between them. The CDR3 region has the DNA TGTGCCACCAGCAGTGATAGGTCTCGACTCTCCTACAATGAGCAGTTCTTC. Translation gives CATSSDRSRLSYNEQFF.